This entry lists 8 T cell receptor beta chains sequenced from one sample in a study of PD-L1 blockade in urothelial cancer. Using immunoSEQ multiplex PCR, the repertoire was profiled, and TCRdb retains in-frame clones only, with some absent. This table holds roughly 130,000 clones, about 88% found once. Sample time point: pretreatment peripheral blood. Source: PBMCs, taken around atezolizumab (anti-PD-L1) treatment. The receptors originated from a man aged 50 to 60 with urothelial cancer.

The rearrangement uses TRBV29-1 and TRBJ1-3; unclear D gene. V was trimmed by 0 bases and J by 8 bases, leaving 11 bases between them. CDR3 length: 13 amino acids. The germline CDR1 and CDR2 sequences are SQVTM and ANQGSEA. This chain's CDR3 is CSVEDRAGDTIYF. Here the CDR3 DNA reads TGCAGCGTTGAAGACAGAGCCGGGGACACCATATATTTT.

The rearrangement uses TRBV6-5 and TRBJ1-5; 7 bases match TRBD1. The length of the CDR3 is 13 residues. Germline V gene data show CDR1 as MNHEY and CDR2 as SVGAGI. Trimming took 5 bases from V and 4 from J; bases not matched to a gene: 2. The CDR3 sequence is CASSPGGNQPQHF. The CDR3 nucleotides read TGTGCCAGCAGTCCAGGGGGAAATCAGCCCCAGCATTTT.

V is TRBV6-1 and J is TRBJ2-7, with 8 bases aligning to TRBD1. Germline values: CDR1 MNHNS, CDR2 SASEGT. The CDR3 runs to 12 residues. V lost 9 bases, J lost 6 bases, and 7 bases stayed unmatched. CDR3 in DNA: TGTGCCAGTGCGGGACAGGTTTTCGAGCAGTACTTC. This codes for CASAGQVFEQYF.

This rearrangement joins TRBV18 to TRBJ2-7, with TRBD1 matching 10 bases. Trimming removed 6 bases from V and 2 bases from J; junction bases left unmatched: 7. Germline CDR1 reads KGHSH; CDR2 reads LQKENI. The CDR3 has 15 residues. The CDR3 DNA reads TGTGCCAGCTCCGGGCGACAGGGGGCCACCTACGAGCAGTACTTC. Amino acid sequence: CASSGRQGATYEQYF.

This chain joins TRBV4-2 and TRBJ2-7, with 7 bases matching TRBD2. CDR1 is LGHNA, CDR2 YNFKEQ, per germline. This CDR3 spans 14 amino acids. J was trimmed by 3 bases and V by 0 bases; bases with no gene match: 2. The CDR3 region is CASSQEGGDYEQYF. CDR3 nucleotides: TGTGCCAGCAGCCAAGAGGGGGGGGACTACGAGCAGTACTTC.

The J gene is TRBJ2-1, the V gene TRBV11-3; TRBD2 agrees at 9 bases. V trimming: 5 bases; J trimming: 5 bases; junction bases outside the gene matches: 1. The CDR3 contains 13 residues. In germline, CDR1 is SGHNT, CDR2 YENEEA. CDR3 amino acids: CASSRLADNEQFF. In DNA, the CDR3 is TGTGCCAGCAGCCGACTAGCGGACAATGAGCAGTTCTTC.

J is TRBJ1-1 and V is TRBV30; D gene unclear. Germline-derived CDR1 and CDR2 are GTSNPN and SVGIG (reference sequence). V lost 2 bases and J lost 11, with 15 bases in between. There are 12 residues in the CDR3. For the CDR3, the DNA is TGTGCCTGGAGTCCTAGCTCCGGTGGGGCTTTCTTT. Protein sequence: CAWSPSSGGAFF.

This sequence joins TRBV18 and TRBJ2-1; 15 nucleotides align to TRBD2. The germline V gene encodes CDR1 KGHSH and CDR2 LQKENI. The CDR3 runs to 17 residues. V shed 0 bases, J shed 6 bases, and the junction held 3 bases outside the gene matches. Here the CDR3 DNA reads TGTGCCAGCTCACCACCGGGACTAGCGGGAGGATTCAATGAGCAGTTCTTC. Its translation is CASSPPGLAGGFNEQFF.